Each of the 27 T cell receptor beta chains below was sequenced from the same sample in a study of shared clonotypes between healthy human individuals. TCRdb keeps only in-frame clones here, not all; method: immunoSEQ multiplex PCR. Among some 1.5 million clones, around 95% were seen once, and the ten largest hold roughly 1.2%. Sequencing input: naive CD4+ T cells sorted from blood. The subset is: CD45RA+ positively selected. The source is a man aged 25-45 years in good health.

V gene TRBV27 combines with J gene TRBJ1-2, with D possibly being TRBD1 (6 bases). The CDR3 has 13 amino acids. Trimming removed 2 bases at V and 7 bases at J, with 11 bases between. Germline CDR1 is MNHEY and CDR2 is SMNVEV (reference sequence). The CDR3 region has the DNA TGTGCCAGCAGTTTAAGGGGGGGTGGTGGCTACACCTTC. Encoded protein: CASSLRGGGGYTF.

The gene calls are TRBV28 and TRBJ2-1, with TRBD2 as a possible D gene (5 bases). The CDR3 runs 17 residues. CDR1 is MDHEN and CDR2 is SYDVKM in the germline V gene. V lost 7 bases and J lost 4, with 23 bases in between. CDR3 amino acids: CASTKTHGGPGYNEQFF. In DNA form, the CDR3 reads TGTGCCAGCACCAAAACACACGGCGGGCCTGGGTACAATGAGCAGTTCTTC.

CDR3 nucleotides: TGTGCCAGCAGTTTACTGGGACAGGGGTTCTACGAGCAGTACTTC. Translation gives CASSLLGQGFYEQYF. The chain links TRBV27 to TRBJ2-7; TRBD1 matches 10 bases. Germline V gene data show CDR1 as MNHEY and CDR2 as SMNVEV (reference sequence). V lost 2 bases and J lost 3; bases outside the gene matches: 4. The length of the CDR3 is 15 residues.

The rearrangement joins TRBV28 to TRBJ1-2, with 8 bases aligning to TRBD1. The CDR3 runs to 14 residues. After removal of 6 bases from V and 3 bases from J, the junction contained 6 bases not matched to a gene. Germline CDR1 MDHEN, CDR2 SYDVKM. As DNA, the CDR3 is TGTGCCAGCAGGGGTCCGGGACAGGACTATGGCTACACCTTC. Its translation is CASRGPGQDYGYTF.

The chain employs TRBV28 and TRBJ1-5; TRBD1 aligns across 9 bases. Trimming removed 7 bases from V and 7 bases from J; junction bases left unmatched: 14. Germline V CDR1 and CDR2: MDHEN, SYDVKM. The length of the CDR3 is 16 residues. CDR3 in amino acids: CASTPGTGLFGQPQHF. CDR3 in DNA: TGTGCCAGCACCCCTGGGACAGGGCTTTTTGGGCAGCCCCAGCATTTT.

This chain connects TRBV19 to TRBJ2-6; D not resolved. Germline CDR1 reads LNHDA; CDR2 reads SQIVND (reference sequence). Deletions cut 11 bases from V and 3 bases from J, with 8 bases between. The CDR3 consists of 12 residues. CDR3 protein: CASKYGANVLTF. As DNA, the CDR3 is TGTGCCTCAAAGTATGGGGCCAACGTCCTGACTTTC. The full variable domain, in which reference TRBV19 and TRBJ2-6 provide the parts outside the CDR3, is DGGITQSPKYLFRKEGQNVTLSCEQNLNHDAMYWYRQDPGQGLRLIYYSQIVNDFQKGDIAEGYSVSREKKESFPLTVTSAQKNPTAFYLCASKYGANVLTFGAGSRLTVL.

The chain carries TRBV10-3 and TRBJ2-1; 8 nucleotides agree with TRBD2. V shed 5 bases, J shed 5 bases, and the junction held 11 bases outside the gene matches. The CDR3 has 16 residues. CDR1 is ENHRY and CDR2 is SYGVKD in the germline V gene. This chain's CDR3 is CAISSYPGLGNNEQFF. The CDR3 coding sequence is TGTGCCATCAGTAGCTATCCGGGACTAGGAAACAATGAGCAGTTCTTC.

V gene TRBV2 combines with J gene TRBJ1-1, with D possibly TRBD1 on 5 matching bases. The V gene's germline CDR1 is SNHLY and CDR2 FYNNEI. This CDR3 spans 14 amino acids. V was pared by 0 bases and J by 5 bases, with 10 bases between. CDR3 bases: TGTGCCAGCAGTGAAGCTATGGGGCGAACTGAAGCTTTCTTT. Translation gives CASSEAMGRTEAFF. The variable domain in full, with the rest retrieved from reference TRBV2 and TRBJ1-1, is EPEVTQTPSHQVTQMGQEVILRCVPISNHLYFYWYRQILGQKVEFLVSFYNNEISEKSEIFDDQFSVERPDGSNFTLKIRSTKLEDSAMYFCASSEAMGRTEAFFGQGTRLTVV.

The chain recombines TRBV13 with TRBJ2-2; D is ambiguous. The CDR3 consists of 14 residues. CDR1 and CDR2 (germline): PRHDT, FYEKMQ (reference sequence). V lost 3 bases to trimming and J lost 4 bases, with 9 bases between them. CDR3 protein: CASSFGQVTGELFF. The CDR3 DNA reads TGTGCCAGCAGCTTCGGGCAGGTCACCGGGGAGCTGTTTTTT.

The chain has TRBV27 and TRBJ2-7, with 13 bases lining up with TRBD2. Trimming cost V 5 bases and J 3 bases; bases outside gene matches: 7. Germline CDR1 MNHEY, CDR2 SMNVEV (reference sequence). The CDR3 sequence is 16 residues long. The CDR3 region is CASSPRTSGRLYEQYF. CDR3 coding DNA: TGTGCCAGCAGTCCCCGGACTAGCGGGAGACTCTACGAGCAGTACTTC.

Here the CDR3 reads CASSIDARYRAFF. CDR3 nucleotide sequence: TGTGCCAGTAGTATAGACGCAAGGTATCGAGCTTTCTTT. The genes are TRBV19 and TRBJ1-1; D unclear. CDR3 length: 13 amino acids. Germline CDR1 is LNHDA and CDR2 is SQIVND (reference sequence). With 0 bases removed from V and 10 bases from J, the gap between germline ends came to 12 bases.

CDR3 amino acids: CASSLVVLMRETQYF. The CDR3 bases are TGTGCCAGCAGCTTAGTTGTCTTAATGAGAGAGACCCAGTACTTC. This chain joins TRBV7-2 and TRBJ2-5; the D is unclear. Trimming cost V 1 base and J 4 bases, with 13 bases left between them. In germline, CDR1 is SGHTA, CDR2 FQGNSA. The CDR3 sequence is 15 residues long. Looking up the rest from reference TRBV7-2 and TRBJ2-5 gives the full variable domain: GAGVSQSPSNKVTEKGKDVELRCDPISGHTALYWYRQSLGQGLEFLIYFQGNSAPDKSGLPSDRFSAERTGGSVSTLTIQRTQQEDSAVYLCASSLVVLMRETQYFGPGTRLLVL.

The chain employs TRBV7-2 and TRBJ1-5; possibly TRBD1 for D (6 bases). V was shortened by 1 base and J by 12 bases, with 16 bases between the two germline ends. The CDR3 covers 14 residues. Per the germline V gene, CDR1 is SGHTA and CDR2 is FQGNSA. The CDR3 DNA reads TGTGCCAGCAGCTTAGTTACGGGGGCGCTGGGCCAGCATTTT. Its translation: CASSLVTGALGQHF. Full variable domain (remainder filled in from reference TRBV7-2 and TRBJ1-5): GAGVSQSPSNKVTEKGKDVELRCDPISGHTALYWYRQSLGQGLEFLIYFQGNSAPDKSGLPSDRFSAERTGGSVSTLTIQRTQQEDSAVYLCASSLVTGALGQHFGDGTRLSIL.

Comments on this clone: Distinct nucleotide sequences in the sample also encode this CDR3. The gene calls are TRBV18 and TRBJ1-5; a weak D match, TRBD1 (5 bases). The CDR3 length is 16 residues. V gave up 3 bases and J gave up 0 bases, with 12 bases separating them. In germline, CDR1 is KGHSH, CDR2 LQKENI. For the CDR3, the DNA is TGTGCCAGCTCACCCGGGACGGCAGATAGCAATCAGCCCCAGCATTTT. It is translated as CASSPGTADSNQPQHF.

V is TRBV30 and J is TRBJ1-2; TRBD1 is a possible D gene (5 bases). CDR1 is GTSNPN, CDR2 SVGIG, per germline (reference sequence). This CDR3 is 13 amino acids long. V shed 0 bases and J shed 8 bases, with 13 bases lying between them. For the CDR3, the DNA is TGTGCCTGGAGTGTACTTCAGGGTAAGGGCTACACCTTC. Translation gives CAWSVLQGKGYTF.

The CDR3 sequence: CASRAGAGGYEQYF. The CDR3 DNA is TGTGCCAGTAGGGCTGGGGCCGGGGGCTACGAGCAGTACTTC. The chain employs TRBV19 and TRBJ2-7; weak D call: TRBD2 (6 bases). Trimming pared 6 bases from V and 3 bases from J, leaving 15 bases between. The CDR3 covers 14 residues. From germline, CDR1 is LNHDA and CDR2 SQIVND (reference sequence).

In the case of this clone: Other DNA sequences in this sample translate to the same CDR3. V gene TRBV11-2 combines with J gene TRBJ2-5, with 9 bases identical to TRBD2. The J segment lost 2 bases and the V segment lost 4 bases, leaving 2 bases of the junction unmatched. This CDR3 is built from 14 residues. Germline values: CDR1 SGHAT, CDR2 FQNNGV. The CDR3 here is CASSSTSGQETQYF. Written as DNA, the CDR3 is TGTGCCAGCAGCTCGACTAGCGGTCAAGAGACCCAGTACTTC.

This chain connects TRBV28 to TRBJ1-2; 10 positions agree with TRBD1. CDR1 MDHEN and CDR2 SYDVKM come from the germline V gene. This CDR3 has 13 amino acids. Trimming removed 8 bases from V and 6 bases from J; junction bases left unmatched: 6. The CDR3 here is CASGTGDLNGYTF. As DNA, the CDR3 is TGTGCCAGCGGGACAGGGGATTTGAATGGCTACACCTTC.

V gene TRBV5-1 combines with J gene TRBJ1-5; the match to TRBD1 covers 8 bases. This CDR3 region has 14 residues. With V trimmed by 5 bases and J by 4 bases, 5 bases remained unmatched. Germline-derived CDR1 and CDR2 are SGHRS and YFSETQ. The DNA for the CDR3 is TGCGCCAGCAGACCGACAGGGGCAAATCAGCCCCAGCATTTT. It specifies CASRPTGANQPQHF.

This chain uses TRBV7-3 with TRBJ2-1; possible D gene TRBD2, 5 bases. With 5 bases removed from V and 13 bases from J, the gap between germline ends came to 12 bases. The CDR3 is 11 amino acids. Germline CDR1 and CDR2: SGHTA and FQGTGA. The CDR3 DNA follows: TGTGCCAGCAGCCAAGGAGCGGAACAGTTCTTC. Translation: CASSQGAEQFF.

The chain has TRBV5-5 and TRBJ2-3, with D tentatively TRBD2 (5 bases). The germline CDR1 and CDR2 sequences are SGHKS and YYEKEE (reference sequence). The V gene lost 1 base and the J gene lost 6 bases, with 15 bases spanning the gap. The CDR3 contains 15 residues. CDR3 sequence: CASSLLIGSVDTQYF. In nucleotides, the CDR3 is TGTGCCAGCAGCTTGCTTATTGGGAGTGTGGATACGCAGTATTTT.

This clone was found once. The chain couples TRBV5-1 to TRBJ2-3, with D unresolved. The germline V gene has CDR1 SGHRS and CDR2 YFSETQ. CDR3 length equals 16 residues. The V end lost 3 bases, the J end lost 2 bases, and 16 bases lay between the germline ends. DNA for the CDR3: TGCGCCAGCAGCTCCCTACTTGCAGCCGACACAGATACGCAGTATTTT. Amino acid sequence: CASSSLLAADTDTQYF. Filled out from reference TRBV5-1 and TRBJ2-3, the complete variable domain reads KAGVTQTPRYLIKTRGQQVTLSCSPISGHRSVSWYQQTPGQGLQFLFEYFSETQRNKGNFPGRFSGRQFSNSRSEMNVSTLELGDSALYLCASSSLLAADTDTQYFGPGTRLTVL.

The chain joins TRBV7-2 to TRBJ2-1; 10 nucleotides line up with TRBD2. V trimming: 1 base; J trimming: 9 bases; junction bases outside the gene matches: 15. The CDR3 runs 18 residues. The germline V gene encodes CDR1 SGHTA and CDR2 FQGNSA. As DNA, the CDR3 is TGTGCCAGCAGCTTAGTGGCAGGGCTGCTAGCGGGAGTGGTTGAGCAGTTCTTC. Translated, it gives CASSLVAGLLAGVVEQFF.

The V and J genes are TRBV11-2 and TRBJ1-2, with D perhaps matching TRBD1 (6 bases). The V end lost 3 bases, the J end lost 3 bases, and 14 bases lay between the germline ends. The CDR3 is 15 amino acids. Germline CDR1 SGHAT, CDR2 FQNNGV. The CDR3 DNA is TGTGCCAGCAGCTTTGTCAGGGGCGCAGACTATGGCTACACCTTC. Its protein product is CASSFVRGADYGYTF.

The genes are TRBV28 and TRBJ2-1; 12 bases map to TRBD2. Losses at the gene ends were 5 bases for V and 6 bases for J; bases not matched to a gene: 8. This CDR3 comprises 16 residues. CDR1 MDHEN and CDR2 SYDVKM come from the germline V gene. This CDR3 is CASSDLAGGPGNEQFF. CDR3 DNA: TGTGCCAGCAGTGACCTAGCGGGAGGGCCTGGCAATGAGCAGTTCTTC.

This chain links TRBV7-9 with TRBJ2-1; D unresolved. Per germline, CDR1 SEHNR and CDR2 FQNEAQ (reference sequence). The CDR3 totals 14 residues. V was clipped by 10 bases and J by 0 bases, with 13 bases between them. CDR3 nucleotide sequence: TGTGCCATGGCTGCGCGGAGCTCCTACAATGAGCAGTTCTTC. Encoded protein: CAMAARSSYNEQFF.

This clone appeared a few times. The gene calls are TRBV7-9 and TRBJ2-1, with D perhaps matching TRBD1 or TRBD2 (5 bases each). V lost 5 bases to trimming and J lost 0 bases, with 14 bases between them. The germline CDR1 and CDR2 sequences are SEHNR and FQNEAQ (reference sequence). The CDR3 contains 16 residues. The CDR3 is CASSLWGMGSYNEQFF. The CDR3 nucleotides are TGTGCCAGCAGCCTTTGGGGGATGGGCTCCTACAATGAGCAGTTCTTC.